A selection of T cell receptor beta chains follows, all from one sample in a study of radiation and T cells in renal cell carcinoma. Assay used: immunoSEQ multiplex PCR; TCRdb lists only in-frame clones, some missing. The sample holds about 24,000 clones; roughly 60% are singletons and the top ten take under 25%. The sample consisted of tumor tissue, taken from a patient whose treatment was nephrectomy without radiotherapy. The receptors stem from a man between 35 and 55 years old with renal cell carcinoma. Each CDR3 is given with its conserved first and last residue. Fields, in order: V gene, CDR3 protein.

>TRBV4-2
CASSPLSGSSYNEQFF
>TRBV5-1
CASSLGYGYTF
>TRBV6-1
CASTGLSSGANVLTF
>TRBV19
CASSIGAGRRVNYGYTF
>TRBV6-1
CASSRQGPGELFF
>TRBV7-2
CASSVTGFTQYF
>TRBV25-1
CASSDTRGINYGYTF
>TRBV5-4
CASSILTSGTDTQYF
>TRBV7-2
CASSLGGVSIYGYTF
>TRBV29-1
CSVDSSGRGETQYF
>TRBV27
CASAGLAGGDNEQFF
>TRBV5-4
CASSLEQGVGYTF
>TRBV30
CAWSVQGRVTEAFF
>TRBV7-8
CASSLAGGGGKLFF
>TRBV5-1
CASSLASVNTEAFF
>TRBV28
CASSSPDRAGNTIYF
>TRBV6-5
CASQQSRGGELFF
>TRBV28
CASSPGGAGVVEQFF
>TRBV7-2
CASSLGGSGSSEQFF
>TRBV5-1
CASSLERKGVQLSEKLFF
>TRBV5-1
CASRIWTGNEKLFF
>TRBV6-5
CASSYVGGTEAFF
>TRBV18
CASSPAGNQPQHF
>TRBV20-1
CSGSRVEAFF
>TRBV7-2
CASSPGLLPLNTEAFF
>TRBV28
CASSLGHQPQHF